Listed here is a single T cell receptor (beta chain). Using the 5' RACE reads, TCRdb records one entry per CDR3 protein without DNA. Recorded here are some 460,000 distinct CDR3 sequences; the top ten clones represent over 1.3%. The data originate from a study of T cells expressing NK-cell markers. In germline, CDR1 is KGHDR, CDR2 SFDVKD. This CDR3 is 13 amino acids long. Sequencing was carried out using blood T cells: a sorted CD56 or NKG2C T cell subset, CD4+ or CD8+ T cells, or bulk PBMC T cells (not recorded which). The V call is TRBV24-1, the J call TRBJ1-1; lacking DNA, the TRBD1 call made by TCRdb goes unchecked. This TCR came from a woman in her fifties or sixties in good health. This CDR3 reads CATSDRDREDAFF.